The 4 T cell receptor beta chains below were found in one sample sequenced in a study of OX40 agonist ivuxolimab in advanced cancers. Sequencing used immunoSEQ multiplex PCR; TCRdb keeps in-frame clones, though not all of them. The sample records 12,000 to 15,000 clones, 80% being singletons. The sample in question was CD4+ or CD8+ T cells sorted from blood, obtained in a trial of the OX40 agonist ivuxolimab. The receptor set was obtained from an adult with an advanced solid tumor such as melanoma, head and neck, liver or kidney cancer.

J is TRBJ2-3 and V is TRBV4-2; 12 nucleotides align to TRBD1. The V gene end was trimmed by 1 base and the J gene end by 4 bases; junction bases not matched to a gene: 3. This CDR3 region has 16 residues. Germline values: CDR1 LGHNA, CDR2 YNFKEQ. In DNA, the CDR3 is TGTGCCAGCAGCCAAGGGGGACAGGGGGCGGCAGATACGCAGTATTTT. Protein: CASSQGGQGAADTQYF.

The chain joins TRBV27 to TRBJ1-1, with TRBD1 matching over 7 bases. The CDR3 sequence is 15 residues long. CDR1 is MNHEY, CDR2 SMNVEV, per germline (reference sequence). V lost 8 bases and J lost 2; bases outside the gene matches: 11. The CDR3 sequence: CASRSGIGGNTEAFF. The CDR3 coding sequence is TGTGCCAGCCGATCTGGTATAGGGGGCAACACTGAAGCTTTCTTT.

V is TRBV28 and J is TRBJ1-5; tentatively, D is TRBD1 (6 bases). CDR1 MDHEN and CDR2 SYDVKM come from the germline V gene. V lost 8 bases to trimming and J lost 8 bases, with 19 bases between them. This CDR3 contains 14 residues. The CDR3 DNA is TGTGCCAGCGAGGGGGGACGGCTTAGGGAGCCCCAGCATTTT. Translating it yields CASEGGRLREPQHF.

This clone was recorded once. The chain combines TRBV7-9 with TRBJ1-1, with 8 positions matching TRBD1. This CDR3 has 14 amino acids. The V and J ends lost 4 bases and 4 bases, in that order; junction bases with no gene match: 5. Germline V gives CDR1 SEHNR, CDR2 FQNEAQ (reference sequence). In DNA form, the CDR3 reads TGTGCCAGCAGCTCCCGGACAGGGAGCACTGAAGCTTTCTTT. Its translation: CASSSRTGSTEAFF. Looking up the rest from reference TRBV7-9 and TRBJ1-1 gives the full variable domain: DTGVSQNPRHKITKRGQNVTFRCDPISEHNRLYWYRQTLGQGPEFLTYFQNEAQLEKSRLLSDRFSAERPKGSFSTLEIQRTEQGDSAMYLCASSSRTGSTEAFFGQGTRLTVV.